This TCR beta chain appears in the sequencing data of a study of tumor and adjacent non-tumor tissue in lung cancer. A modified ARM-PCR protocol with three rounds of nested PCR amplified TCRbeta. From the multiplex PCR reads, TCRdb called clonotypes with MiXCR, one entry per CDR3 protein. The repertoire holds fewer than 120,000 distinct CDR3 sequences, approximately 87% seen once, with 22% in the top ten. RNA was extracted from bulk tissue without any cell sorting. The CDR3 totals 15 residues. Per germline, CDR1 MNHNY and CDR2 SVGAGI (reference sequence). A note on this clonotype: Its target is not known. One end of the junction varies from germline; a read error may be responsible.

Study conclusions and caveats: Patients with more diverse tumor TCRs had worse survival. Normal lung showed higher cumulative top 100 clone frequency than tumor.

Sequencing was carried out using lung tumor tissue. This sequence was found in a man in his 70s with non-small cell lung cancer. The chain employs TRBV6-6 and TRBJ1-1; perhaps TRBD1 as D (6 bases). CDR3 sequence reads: CSSSYTGGAGGEAFF. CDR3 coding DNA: TGTTCCAGCAGTTATACGGGGGGCGCGGGGGGTGAAGCTTTCTTT.